The entry below gives a single T cell receptor beta chain sequence along with its context. In the original analysis: Estimation of nucleated cell counts relied on the amplification of reference gene primers. Using immunoSEQ multiplex PCR, the repertoire was profiled, and TCRdb retains in-frame clones only, with some absent. V, J and clone size are taken as reported in that table, and D and trimming were inferred from the DNA itself. The sample carries approximately 200,000 clones, approximately 90% recorded once. These data come from a study of blood T cell repertoires in COVID-19. Overall study context: From T cells, B-cell-depleted T cells, or PBMCs came the material, which was cDNA or gDNA.

The CDR3 loop spans 14 amino acids. Per germline, CDR1 SGHKS and CDR2 YYEKEE (reference sequence). Germline trimming cut 4 bases from V and 11 bases from J; bases unmatched to any gene: 11. The gene calls are TRBV5-5 and TRBJ1-1; TRBD1 matches 10 bases. Sequenced material: peripheral blood. This TCR was sampled from a man in his 70s with acute or convalescent COVID-19. The CDR3 nucleotides read TGTGCCAGCAGCCCCGGGTGGGACAGGGGAGGGGCTTTCTTT. Amino acids: CASSPGWDRGGAFF.